This T cell receptor beta chain was captured by sequencing in a study of memory CD8 T cells in hepatitis C reinfection. Method: immunoSEQ multiplex PCR; TCRdb's copy keeps in-frame clones and lacks some. The sample has tens of thousands of clones; about 91% are singletons. The time point: late/post reinfection, 12 to 24 weeks after detection. No in vitro expansion preceded TCR sequencing of the sorted cells. This CDR3 region has 14 residues. CDR1 LGHNA and CDR2 YNFKEQ come from the germline V gene. The V end lost 7 bases, the J end lost 6 bases, and 16 bases lay between the germline ends. Sequencing was done on a sample of naive CD8+ T cells sorted from blood. The clonotype originates from a man aged 18 to 29 with hepatitis C virus infection. This chain connects TRBV4-2 to TRBJ2-1; D gene uncertain. CDR3 loop: CASTDGGTLNEQFF. In DNA form, the CDR3 reads TGTGCCAGCACCGACGGCGGCACACTCAATGAGCAGTTCTTC.